This T cell receptor (beta chain) came from a study of CD8 T cells in Susac syndrome. The RNA, about 0.5 to 1 ug, was put through reverse transcription using random hexamers. The authors amplified TCR beta CDR3 across 54 Vbeta and 13 Jbeta using immunoSEQ multiplex PCR. TCRdb passed the immunoSEQ multiplex PCR reads through MiXCR, listing each CDR3 protein once. This sample has roughly 200,000 distinct CDR3 sequences, with 85% to 95% found just once. The CDR3 is 13 amino acids. With 3 bases clipped from V and 2 bases from J, the junction kept 3 bases outside the gene matches. CDR1 is SQVTM, CDR2 ANQGSEA, per germline.

Sequencing was done on a sample of CD4+ T cells from PBMCs. This TCR derives from a human donor in good health. This chain connects TRBV29-1 to TRBJ2-5; 7 bases line up with TRBD1. CDR3 sequence (DNA): TGCAGCGTTGAGCCGGGACAGCAAGAGACCCAGTACTTC. It yields the protein CSVEPGQQETQYF.